This entry is about one TCR beta chain. There are many counts of this clonotype. Its recognized antigen is unknown. Base qualities are not at hand, and no much larger clone is one base apart. The data were obtained in a study of tumor-infiltrating lymphocytes in primary liver carcinoma (dated by TCRdb to 2016 to 2017). For the wider study: Between November 2015 and March 2016, a handful of patients in China with histopathologically diagnosed primary liver carcinoma had their tumors surgically resected. Hepatocellular carcinoma (four) or combined HCC and intrahepatic cholangiocarcinoma (one) was present in the five patients, who were three men and two women aged 30 to 69 years. The tumors of the five patients were staged as T1-T3 N0M0, with maximum diameters ranging from roughly 4.2 to 11 cm. Each sample produced roughly 3.65 to 7.13 million productive TCRbeta reads, and read depth showed no significant difference between tissue types. For each liver tumor, the study sampled five regions along with adjacent normal tissue and blood, and applied TCRbeta repertoire sequencing, expression microarrays and whole-exome sequencing. A total of roughly 35 specimens from 5 patients underwent TCRbeta repertoire sequencing, comprising 25 tumor regions, 5 adjacent noncancerous liver tissues and 5 peripheral blood samples. High reproducibility was observed for the technical replicate repertoires, with mean shared-clone rates around 0.9 and correlation coefficients above 0.95.

The germline ends are 18 bases apart after V is trimmed by 8 bases and J by 0 bases. CDR1 is given as ENHRY and CDR2 as SYGVKD, both from the germline V gene. The CDR3, from cysteine to phenylalanine, totals 16 residues. Kept here is only the CDR3 DNA, which spans 48 bases and is read in frame from base 1. Starting from about 550 ng total RNA, TCRbeta-specific cDNA was produced by reverse transcription with a constant-region primer and ProtoScript II reverse transcriptase. The TCRbeta libraries were prepared through three rounds of nested multiplex PCR following a slightly modified ARM-PCR procedure. Multiplex TRBV1-TRBV30 forward primers and a Cbeta reverse primer were used in the first two PCR rounds, each of which was run for around 10 cycles. Sample barcodes and Illumina adapters were added in a final 25-cycle PCR with Deep VentR polymerase. Before sequencing, amplicons of 200-500 bp were gel-purified using a QIAquick gel extraction kit. The TCRbeta amplicons were sequenced with 250-bp paired-end reads on an Illumina HiSeq 2500. The source study handled its data this way. Reads were quality-trimmed with Trimmomatic v0.33, and paired reads were merged with FLASH v1.2.11 to recover full CDR3 sequences. V, D and J germline segments were assigned to the rearranged TCRbeta sequences using MiGEC v1.2.1b. Clonotype statistics, along with Shannon-Wiener diversity indices, were calculated using VDJtools v1.0.0. To cut down on sampling bias, every analysis after diversity analysis relied on just the 250 most abundant clonotypes from each sample. Using fastp trimming at Q25 and MiXCR clonotype assembly, TCRdb reanalyzed the public sequencing data and kept in-frame beta chains. Each record represents a unique CDR3 protein, reported with the most common genes and DNA among its rows. It is TCRdb's table, rather than the study itself, that gives the V and J calls and clone size. The sample records around 330,000 distinct CDR3 sequences, 55% to 65% of which are singletons. The ten most abundant clones make up roughly 8.9% of the sample.

RNA from unsorted whole blood was extracted with TRIzol reagent, and germline DNA was obtained with the DNeasy Blood & Tissue kit. At the time of sampling, the patients were treatment-naive and had chronic HBV infection. Before surgery, 4 to 5 milliliters of peripheral blood were collected into K2EDTA tubes. General findings and caveats noted by the study authors: The study included only a few patients, and the authors note findings should be validated in a larger study. Because sequencing covered only the TCR beta chain and unpaired alpha chains were not captured, true repertoire diversity is likely underestimated. Because the samples were bulk and unsorted, CD4+ and CD8+ T cell repertoires could not be compared. Repertoire overlap was found to be higher between tumor regions (mean approximately 36%) than between tumor-adjacent (approximately 17%) or tumor-blood (around 14%) pairs, consistent with antigen-driven expansion. The top 250 clones accounted for a significantly greater share of the repertoire in tumors than in blood (p = 0.039).

This sequence uses TRBV10-3 and TRBJ2-3; 5 matching bases give a weak D call of TRBD1. The clonotype originates from a middle-aged man with primary liver carcinoma and hepatitis B virus infection. Sequencing was done on a sample of peripheral blood. Here the CDR3 is given as CAIRPIWQGSTDTQYF. The nucleotide sequence is given as TGTGCCATCCGCCCTATTTGGCAGGGTAGCACAGATACGCAGTATTTT.